Below are 15 T cell receptor beta chains sequenced from a single sample in a study of preoperative IRX-2 immunotherapy in early breast cancer. As for treatment: preoperative locoregional IRX-2 cytokine immunotherapy. Here immunoSEQ multiplex PCR was the method, and the copy in TCRdb shows in-frame clones only, minus some. This table has some 21,000 clones, around four fifths appearing once. Sequenced material: lymph node tissue, taken after IRX-2 immunotherapy. These receptors all stem from a human donor with breast cancer.

J is TRBJ1-4 and V is TRBV5-1; perhaps TRBD1 as D (5 bases). The germline V gene has CDR1 SGHRS and CDR2 YFSETQ. This CDR3 region has 16 residues. V was pared by 1 base and J by 2 bases, with 12 bases between. In nucleotides, the CDR3 is TGCGCCAGCAGCTTGACACCGCCAGGGACTAATGAAAAACTGTTTTTT. It codes for CASSLTPPGTNEKLFF. Together with reference TRBV5-1 and TRBJ1-4, the CDR3 gives the full variable domain: KAGVTQTPRYLIKTRGQQVTLSCSPISGHRSVSWYQQTPGQGLQFLFEYFSETQRNKGNFPGRFSGRQFSNSRSEMNVSTLELGDSALYLCASSLTPPGTNEKLFFGSGTQLSVL.

This clone is a singleton in its sample. This chain links TRBV28 with TRBJ2-7; 7 bases match TRBD1. This CDR3 is built from 15 residues. Trimming took 7 bases from V and 5 from J; bases not matched to a gene: 14. Germline V gene sequence: CDR1 MDHEN, CDR2 SYDVKM. The CDR3 region has the DNA TGTGCCAGCAATAATCCCGGGACAGTTATCAACGAGCAGTACTTC. Amino acids: CASNNPGTVINEQYF.

The chain is built from TRBV7-6 and TRBJ1-1, with 7 positions matching TRBD1. The CDR3 has 14 amino acids. Germline V gene sequence: CDR1 SGHVS, CDR2 FNYEAQ. The J segment lost 2 bases and the V segment lost 4 bases, leaving 4 bases of the junction unmatched. The CDR3 here is CASSSGQLNTEAFF. In DNA form, the CDR3 reads TGTGCCAGCAGCTCGGGACAGCTAAACACTGAAGCTTTCTTT.

The J gene is TRBJ1-4, the V gene TRBV28, with D unresolved. The CDR3 runs 12 residues. Trimming pared 5 bases from V and 7 bases from J, leaving 8 bases between. The germline V gene has CDR1 MDHEN and CDR2 SYDVKM. The CDR3 is CASSMGIEKLFF. The CDR3 DNA follows: TGTGCCAGCAGTATGGGGATTGAAAAACTGTTTTTT.

The V call is TRBV11-3, the J call TRBJ2-1, with 9 bases that match TRBD1. Germline values: CDR1 SGHNT, CDR2 YENEEA. Trimming cost V 2 bases and J 1 base; bases outside gene matches: 3. CDR3 length equals 16 residues. The CDR3 spells CASSLTGTGSYNEQFF. The CDR3 DNA is TGTGCCAGCAGCTTAACCGGGACAGGGTCCTACAATGAGCAGTTCTTC. Using reference TRBV11-3 and TRBJ2-1 for the parts outside the CDR3, the full variable domain is EAGVVQSPRYKIIEKKQPVAFWCNPISGHNTLYWYLQNLGQGPELLIRYENEEAVDDSQLPKDRFSAERLKGVDSTLKIQPAELGDSAVYLCASSLTGTGSYNEQFFGPGTRLTVL.

The rearrangement joins TRBV7-6 to TRBJ2-7, with 9 bases aligning to TRBD1. Per germline, CDR1 SGHVS and CDR2 FNYEAQ. With V trimmed by 5 bases and J by 6 bases, 8 bases remained unmatched. CDR3 size: 14 residues. Here the CDR3 reads CASSTSGTGTEQYF. The CDR3 DNA reads as TGTGCCAGCAGCACATCCGGGACAGGGACCGAGCAGTACTTC.

The chain joins TRBV25-1 to TRBJ2-7; 7 nucleotides agree with TRBD2. The CDR3 length is 13 residues. Unmatched junction bases numbered 5, after V lost 7 bases and J lost 2 bases. Germline-derived CDR1 and CDR2 are MGHDK and SYGVNS. CDR3 in DNA: TGTGCCAGCATTCCTCGGGGGGCCTACGAGCAGTACTTC. Translated: CASIPRGAYEQYF.

The chain carries TRBV28 and TRBJ1-1, with TRBD1 matching 7 bases. This CDR3 region has 14 residues. V was clipped by 6 bases and J by 4 bases; unmatched bases: 8. Germline V gene data show CDR1 as MDHEN and CDR2 as SYDVKM. For the CDR3, the DNA is TGTGCCAGCAGGTACAGGGGTGGAGGCACTGAAGCTTTCTTT. Translated, it gives CASRYRGGGTEAFF.

This clone has only one observation. J is TRBJ1-4 and V is TRBV11-3; no definite D call. The CDR3 sequence is 14 residues long. The V and J ends lost 3 bases and 5 bases respectively, with 10 bases between them. CDR1 is SGHNT and CDR2 is YENEEA in the germline V gene. The CDR3 loop is CASSLSQINEKLFF. Here the CDR3 DNA reads TGTGCCAGCAGCTTGAGTCAGATAAATGAAAAACTGTTTTTT.

The genes are TRBV5-1 and TRBJ2-1; D perhaps matches TRBD2 (6 bases). Trimming stripped 7 bases from V and 0 bases from J, with 14 bases between. The CDR3 length is 15 residues. Germline V gene sequence: CDR1 SGHRS, CDR2 YFSETQ. The CDR3 coding sequence is TGCGCCAGCTATATGGAGGGGACCTCCTACAATGAGCAGTTCTTC. Translation: CASYMEGTSYNEQFF.

The V call is TRBV10-2, the J call TRBJ1-5, with 9 nucleotides matching TRBD1. Germline loops: CDR1 WSHSY, CDR2 SAAADI. The CDR3 length is 15 residues. With 10 bases clipped from V and 3 bases from J, the junction kept 10 bases outside the gene matches. CDR3 nucleotide sequence: TGCGCCACCCCCCCGGGACAGGGTTTCAATCAGCCCCAGCATTTT. Translated: CATPPGQGFNQPQHF.

V and J are TRBV25-1 and TRBJ2-5; 9 positions agree with TRBD2. Germline lookup yields CDR1 MGHDK and CDR2 SYGVNS. Trimming cost V 2 bases and J 3 bases; bases outside gene matches: 7. The CDR3 sequence is 16 residues long. CDR3 nucleotide sequence: TGTGCCAGCAGTGAAAAAGGGGGACTAGCCAAAGAGACCCAGTACTTC. This gives the protein CASSEKGGLAKETQYF.

This chain links TRBV6-8 with TRBJ1-1, with D possibly matching TRBD1 (5 bases). With 7 bases removed from V and 8 bases from J, the gap between germline ends came to 17 bases. Per the germline V gene, CDR1 is MNHGY and CDR2 is SAAAGT. The CDR3 spans 13 residues. CDR3 loop: CASKEGASQEAFF. CDR3 bases: TGTGCCAGCAAGGAAGGGGCGAGTCAGGAAGCTTTCTTT.

V and J are TRBV6-8 and TRBJ1-5; no firm D call. Germline V gives CDR1 MNHGY, CDR2 SAAAGT. The CDR3 has 13 amino acids. V lost 2 bases and J lost 2, with 4 bases in between. This chain's CDR3 is CASSYVRNQPQHF. CDR3 DNA: TGTGCCAGCAGTTACGTTCGCAATCAGCCCCAGCATTTT.

This clone was observed a few times. The rearrangement links TRBV30 to TRBJ1-1, with a tentative D call TRBD1 (5 bases). This CDR3 has 13 residues. V lost 2 bases, J lost 0 bases, and 7 bases lay in between. Germline CDR1 reads GTSNPN; CDR2 reads SVGIG (reference sequence). CDR3 DNA: TGTGCCTGGAGTCAGACAGTGAACACTGAAGCTTTCTTT. Protein: CAWSQTVNTEAFF.